The clone carrying this TCR beta chain showed up many times. Its antigen is unknown. This sample was included in a study of T cells after yellow fever vaccination. The overall study: Fractions low in cell number were prepared with SMART-Seq v4 Ultra Low Input.

The CDR3 contains 16 residues. The germline V gene encodes CDR1 DFQATT and CDR2 SNEGSKA (reference sequence). With 6 bases clipped from V and 6 bases from J, the junction kept 15 bases outside the gene matches. MiXCR, run by TCRdb on the 5' RACE reads, gives a single entry per CDR3 protein. The sample lists some 260,000 distinct CDR3 sequences, around 5.3% occurring once. Study-wide points: Booster sampling recovered most clones from primary vaccination (around 96% CD4, around 90% CD8).

This sequence was found in a man aged 18 to 30 who received the YFV17D yellow fever vaccine. The sample consisted of CD4+ T cells sorted from PBMCs, taken on the day of the yellow fever booster vaccination. The chain recombines TRBV20-1 with TRBJ1-5, with 9 bases that match TRBD1. The CDR3 loop reads CSASSPGQGLGQPQHF. The CDR3 DNA sequence: TGCAGTGCATCCTCACCGGGACAGGGTCTCGGTCAGCCCCAGCATTTT.